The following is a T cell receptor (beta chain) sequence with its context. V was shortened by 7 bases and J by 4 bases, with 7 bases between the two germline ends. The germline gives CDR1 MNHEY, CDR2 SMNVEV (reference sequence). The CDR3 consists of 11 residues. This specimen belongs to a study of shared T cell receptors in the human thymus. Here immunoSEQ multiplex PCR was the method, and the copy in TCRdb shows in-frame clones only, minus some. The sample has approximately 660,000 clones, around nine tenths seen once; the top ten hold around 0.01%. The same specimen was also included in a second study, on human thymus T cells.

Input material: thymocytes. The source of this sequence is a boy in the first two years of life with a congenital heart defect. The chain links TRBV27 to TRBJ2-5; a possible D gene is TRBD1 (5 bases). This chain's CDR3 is CASTDRETQYF. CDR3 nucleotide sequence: TGTGCCAGCACAGACAGAGAGACCCAGTACTTC.